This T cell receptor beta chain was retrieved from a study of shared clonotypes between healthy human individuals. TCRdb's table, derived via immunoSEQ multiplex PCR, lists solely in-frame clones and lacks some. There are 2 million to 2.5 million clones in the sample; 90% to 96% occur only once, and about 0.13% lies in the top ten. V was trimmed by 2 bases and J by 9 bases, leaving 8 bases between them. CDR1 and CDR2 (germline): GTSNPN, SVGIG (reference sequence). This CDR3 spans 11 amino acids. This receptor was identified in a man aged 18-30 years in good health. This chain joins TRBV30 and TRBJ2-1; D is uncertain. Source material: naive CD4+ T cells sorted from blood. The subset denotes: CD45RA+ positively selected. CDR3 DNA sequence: TGTGCCTGGAGTTCTAGTGTTGAGCAGTTCTTC. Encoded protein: CAWSSSVEQFF.